This T cell receptor beta chain was captured in a study of blood T cells in healthy people across ages. With a J-beta primer mix and a sample-barcoded 5' primer, a second PCR ran about 7 to 12 cycles. There were at least 3 million CDR3-containing paired-end reads obtained from each sample. A single record per CDR3 protein comes from TCRdb applying MiXCR to the 5' RACE reads. This sample has more than 700,000 distinct CDR3 sequences, with less than 70% found just once. Per the germline V gene, CDR1 is MNHNS and CDR2 is SASEGT. This CDR3 is 15 amino acids long. V shed 5 bases, J shed 6 bases, and the junction held 10 bases outside the gene matches.

The source of this sequence is an elderly man in good health. The rearrangement uses TRBV6-1 and TRBJ2-1; 7 nucleotides match TRBD1. Sequencing used blood. The CDR3 sequence is CASSMSPDRVNEQFF. DNA of the CDR3: TGTGCCAGCAGTATGAGCCCCGACAGGGTCAATGAGCAGTTCTTC.